This T cell receptor (beta chain) was captured in a study of Ad26.COV2.S vaccination and SARS-CoV-2 variants. The data were produced by immunoSEQ multiplex PCR, yet TCRdb's version contains in-frame clones alone and is incomplete. This table holds 300,000 to 350,000 clones, roughly 86% found once. Treatment meaning: 15 to 20 received Ad26.COV2.S at low or high dose, single or two shots; about 5 received placebo; per-sample allocation not given. Specimens were obtained on day 63 following the first vaccine or placebo injection. The origin of this receptor is a person between 18 and 65 years old who received the Ad26.COV2.S COVID-19 vaccine or a placebo. The material was peripheral blood, obtained in a trial of Ad26.COV2.S vaccine versus placebo.

The chain's CDR3 is CASSLASGLNSPLHF. In DNA form, the CDR3 reads TGCGCCAGCAGCTTGGCCTCGGGACTTAATTCACCCCTCCACTTT. V is TRBV5-1 and J is TRBJ1-6; the D gene is possibly TRBD1 (5 bases). The V gene lost 0 bases and the J gene lost 6 bases, with 10 bases spanning the gap. The CDR3 extends over 15 amino acids. Germline CDR1 and CDR2: SGHRS and YFSETQ. The variable domain in full, completed from reference TRBV5-1 and TRBJ1-6, reads KAGVTQTPRYLIKTRGQQVTLSCSPISGHRSVSWYQQTPGQGLQFLFEYFSETQRNKGNFPGRFSGRQFSNSRSEMNVSTLELGDSALYLCASSLASGLNSPLHFGNGTRLTVT.